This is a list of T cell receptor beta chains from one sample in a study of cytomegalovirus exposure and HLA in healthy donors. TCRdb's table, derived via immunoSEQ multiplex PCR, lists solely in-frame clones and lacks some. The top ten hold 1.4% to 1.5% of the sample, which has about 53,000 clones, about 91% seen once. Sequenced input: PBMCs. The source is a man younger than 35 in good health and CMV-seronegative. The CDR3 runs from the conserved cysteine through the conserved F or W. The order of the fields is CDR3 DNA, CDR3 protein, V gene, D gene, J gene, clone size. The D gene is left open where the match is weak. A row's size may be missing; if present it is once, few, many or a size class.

TGCGCCAGCAGCCCGGGGGTGGTAGCGGGGGGGGATGAGCAGTTCTTC	CASSPGVVAGGDEQFF	TRBV4-1	TRBD2	TRBJ2-1	.
TGTGCCAGCAGTGCATTGACAGGGAGTGGAGACGAGCAGTACTTC	CASSALTGSGDEQYF	TRBV6-1	TRBD1	TRBJ2-7	.
TGCGCCAGCAGCTTGGAGGAGGGGGCAGGTGAAAAACTGTTTTTT	CASSLEEGAGEKLFF	TRBV5-1	TRBD1	TRBJ1-4	.
TGTGCCACCTGGCCGCAGGATACGCAGTATTTT	CATWPQDTQYF	TRBV10-3	.	TRBJ2-3	.
TGTGCCAGCAGTTACGTTACTAGCACAGATACGCAGTATTTT	CASSYVTSTDTQYF	TRBV6-5	.	TRBJ2-3	.
TGTGCCAGCAGTACCCTAGCGCTTCGCGCGGGCGAGCAGTACTTC	CASSTLALRAGEQYF	TRBV28	.	TRBJ2-7	.
TGCGCCAGCAGCTTCAAGCCGGACAGCTATGGCTACACCTTC	CASSFKPDSYGYTF	TRBV5-1	.	TRBJ1-2	.
TGTGCCAGCAGCCTAGCGGGAACACTCTCCTACGAGCAGTACTTC	CASSLAGTLSYEQYF	TRBV6-5	TRBD2	TRBJ2-7	.
TGTGCCAGTAGTCAGGGACAGGGTTTCGGTAGTGGCTACACCTTC	CASSQGQGFGSGYTF	TRBV19	TRBD1	TRBJ1-2	.
TGTGCCAGCAGCTTATCCCCTCCTATTGAAGCTTTCTTT	CASSLSPPIEAFF	TRBV7-9	.	TRBJ1-1	few
TGTGCCATCAGTGATGCCAGGGAATTAGGGCCCCAGCATTTT	CAISDARELGPQHF	TRBV10-3	.	TRBJ1-5	few
TGTGCCAGCTCTACACTGGGGCTAAGTGGAAACACCATATATTTT	CASSTLGLSGNTIYF	TRBV6-1	.	TRBJ1-3	.
TGTGCCAGCAGCGGAGGGGGGACTAGCACCGGGGAGCTGTTTTTT	CASSGGGTSTGELFF	TRBV9	TRBD2	TRBJ2-2	.
TGTGCCAGTAGTCTACGACTAGCGGGAGACCTCAGATATACGCAGTATTTT	CASSLRLAGDLRYTQYF	TRBV19	TRBD2	TRBJ2-3	once
TGTGCCAGCAATAAAATAGCAACTAATGAAAAACTGTTTTTT	CASNKIATNEKLFF	TRBV28	.	TRBJ1-4	.
TGTGCCAGCAGCTTAGTCGGCTCCGGACAGGGGGATTCAATCTATGGCTACACCTTC	CASSLVGSGQGDSIYGYTF	TRBV7-8	TRBD1	TRBJ1-2	.
TGTGCTAGTGGTTTGTGGGGGGGAAGCACCGGGGAGCTGTTTTTT	CASGLWGGSTGELFF	TRBV12-5	TRBD2	TRBJ2-2	.
TGTGCCAGCAGCGCATACGGGACAGTTGGCTACGAGCAGTACTTC	CASSAYGTVGYEQYF	TRBV9	TRBD1	TRBJ2-7	.
TGCGCCAGCAGCTTAAGGTCTAGCGGGAGTGGCAAAAACATTCAGTACTTC	CASSLRSSGSGKNIQYF	TRBV5-1	TRBD2	TRBJ2-4	.
TGTGCCAGTAGTACGGCGCAGGGCGCAGATACGCAGTATTTT	CASSTAQGADTQYF	TRBV19	.	TRBJ2-3	.
TGTGCCAGCAGCGTCGGACTAGCGGGAGCGGAGACCCAGTACTTC	CASSVGLAGAETQYF	TRBV5-4	TRBD2	TRBJ2-5	.
TGTGCCAGCAGTGCACACTCCGGGACTAGGGGTTACAATGAGCAGTTCTTC	CASSAHSGTRGYNEQFF	TRBV28	TRBD2	TRBJ2-1	few